Sequencing of this T cell receptor (beta chain) was carried out in a study of neurological immune-mediated disorders. In its sample, this clonotype was seen a few times. Regarding time point: longitudinal time-point 3. TCRdb used MiXCR to reprocess the 5' RACE reads, holding one entry per CDR3 protein. The data contain under 130,000 distinct CDR3 sequences, approximately 11% of them singletons. The V end was cut by 5 bases, the J end by 2 bases, with 10 bases between. Germline CDR1 and CDR2: MNHNS and SASEGT. The CDR3 covers 14 residues. The chain recombines TRBV6-1 with TRBJ2-1; TRBD1 might be the D (6 bases). Sequencing used PBMCs. The receptor's source is a female donor with HTLV-1-associated myelopathy (HAM/TSP). CDR3 bases: TGTGCCAGCAGTCGGACAGCCACCTACAATGAGCAGTTCTTC. Translated: CASSRTATYNEQFF.